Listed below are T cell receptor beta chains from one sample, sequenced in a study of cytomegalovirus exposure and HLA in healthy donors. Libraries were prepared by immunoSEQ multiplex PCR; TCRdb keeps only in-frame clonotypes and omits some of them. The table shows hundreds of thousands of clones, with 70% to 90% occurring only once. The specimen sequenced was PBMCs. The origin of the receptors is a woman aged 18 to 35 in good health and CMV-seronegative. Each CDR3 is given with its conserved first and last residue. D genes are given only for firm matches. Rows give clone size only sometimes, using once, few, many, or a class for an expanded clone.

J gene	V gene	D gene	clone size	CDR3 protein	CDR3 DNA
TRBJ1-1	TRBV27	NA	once	CASRGRRNTEAFF	TGTGCCAGCAGGGGGCGTAGGAACACTGAAGCTTTCTTT
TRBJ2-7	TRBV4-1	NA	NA	CASSQVIGAYEQYF	TGCGCCAGCAGCCAAGTTATTGGGGCTTACGAGCAGTACTTC
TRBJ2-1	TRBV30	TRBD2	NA	CAWSVLGTSVPEQFF	TGTGCCTGGAGTGTACTGGGGACTAGCGTTCCTGAGCAGTTCTTC
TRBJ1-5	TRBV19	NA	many	CASSISSYSNQPQHF	TGTGCCAGTAGTATCTCCAGCTATAGCAATCAGCCCCAGCATTTT
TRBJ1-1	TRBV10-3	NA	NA	CASHEGLNTEAFF	TGTGCCTCCCACGAGGGGTTGAACACTGAAGCTTTCTTT
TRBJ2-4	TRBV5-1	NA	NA	CASSLSTGALKNIQYF	TGCGCCAGCAGCTTGTCTACGGGGGCGCTCAAAAACATTCAGTACTTC
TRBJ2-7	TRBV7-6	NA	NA	CASSLSGGLITYEQYF	TGTGCCAGCAGCTTATCAGGGGGGCTGATTACCTACGAGCAGTACTTC
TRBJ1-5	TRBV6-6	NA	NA	CASSSGWREQPQHF	TGTGCCAGCAGCTCAGGCTGGAGGGAGCAGCCCCAGCATTTT
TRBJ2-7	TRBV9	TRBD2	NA	CASSPGTSSLHEQYF	TGTGCCAGCAGCCCTGGGACTAGCAGTCTCCACGAGCAGTACTTC
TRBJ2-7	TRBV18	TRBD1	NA	CASSPTLDRGSYEQYF	TGTGCCAGCTCACCTACTTTGGACAGGGGCTCCTACGAGCAGTACTTC
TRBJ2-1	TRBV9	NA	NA	CASSVGEGAGDEQFF	TGTGCCAGCAGCGTAGGTGAGGGTGCCGGGGATGAGCAGTTCTTC
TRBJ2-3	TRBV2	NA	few	CASSEEGLSGADTQYF	TGTGCCAGCAGTGAAGAGGGTCTATCGGGGGCGGATACGCAGTATTTT
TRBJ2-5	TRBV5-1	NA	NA	CASSPLGVGQETQYF	TGCGCCAGCAGCCCCCTAGGGGTGGGACAAGAGACCCAGTACTTC
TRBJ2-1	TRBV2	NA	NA	CASRTHRAGNEQFF	TGTGCCAGCAGGACACACAGGGCAGGCAATGAGCAGTTCTTC
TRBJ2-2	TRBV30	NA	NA	CAWRGYTGELFF	TGTGCCTGGAGAGGGTACACCGGGGAGCTGTTTTTT
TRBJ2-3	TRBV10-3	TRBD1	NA	CAIRTGTGDTDTQYF	TGTGCCATCAGGACCGGGACAGGGGACACAGATACGCAGTATTTT
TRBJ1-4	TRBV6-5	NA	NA	CASSRTAGAVEKLFF	TGTGCCAGCAGCCGTACAGCCGGAGCTGTCGAAAAACTGTTTTTT
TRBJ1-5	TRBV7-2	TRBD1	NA	CASSYNRGQDQPQHF	TGTGCCAGCAGCTATAACAGGGGGCAGGATCAGCCCCAGCATTTT
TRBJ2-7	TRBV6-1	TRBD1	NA	CASSVGTGISYEQYF	TGTGCCAGCAGTGTTGGGACAGGGATATCCTACGAGCAGTACTTC
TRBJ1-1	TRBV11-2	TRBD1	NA	CASSLVGTGGTEAFF	TGTGCCAGCAGCTTAGTGGGGACAGGGGGCACTGAAGCTTTCTTT
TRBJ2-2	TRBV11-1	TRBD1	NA	CASSFNRGNTGELFF	TGTGCCAGCAGTTTCAACAGGGGGAACACCGGGGAGCTGTTTTTT
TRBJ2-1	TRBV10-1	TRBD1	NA	CASSGTRGTHNEQFF	TGCGCCAGCAGTGGAACCAGGGGGACCCACAATGAGCAGTTCTTC
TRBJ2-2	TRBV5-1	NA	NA	CASSLGTKNTGELFF	TGCGCCAGCAGCTTGGGGACAAAGAACACCGGGGAGCTGTTTTTT
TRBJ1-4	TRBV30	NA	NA	CAWSVGSLNEKLFF	TGTGCCTGGAGTGTTGGCAGCCTTAATGAAAAACTGTTTTTT
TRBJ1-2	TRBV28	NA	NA	CASSLSGYGYTF	TGTGCCAGCAGTTTATCGGGGTATGGCTACACCTTC
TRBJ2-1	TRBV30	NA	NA	CAWSGQANEQFF	TGTGCCTGGAGTGGACAGGCGAATGAGCAGTTCTTC
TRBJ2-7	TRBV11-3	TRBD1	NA	CASSKDRDSYEQYF	TGTGCCAGCAGCAAGGACAGGGACTCCTACGAGCAGTACTTC
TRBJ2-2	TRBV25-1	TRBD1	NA	CASQPIQGPGELFF	TGTGCCAGCCAGCCGATACAGGGGCCCGGGGAGCTGTTTTTT
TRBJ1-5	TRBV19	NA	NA	CASSKGGPLANQPQHF	TGTGCCAGTAGCAAGGGAGGTCCCTTGGCTAATCAGCCCCAGCATTTT
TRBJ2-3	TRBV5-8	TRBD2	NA	CASSLGLAGVTRDTQYF	TGTGCCAGCAGCTTGGGTTTAGCGGGGGTCACTCGGGATACGCAGTATTTT